The clone carrying this T cell receptor (beta chain) was seen many times. Its antigen is unknown. Every patient underwent thyroid surgery untreated. The data belong to a study of metastatic and nonmetastatic thyroid tumors. TCRdb re-called clones via MiXCR from the PCR reads. The sample shows 60,000 to 75,000 clones, just over 4% of them seen only once. General study findings and limits: Benign nodules were reported to have significantly lower TCR beta diversity than malignant thyroid tumors, in blood and tumor.

Germline CDR1 and CDR2: SGHVS and FQNEAQ. The CDR3 extends over 11 amino acids. V dropped 10 bases and J dropped 5 bases, with 9 bases sitting between them. The chain carries TRBV7-8 and TRBJ2-4; D remains unclear. This receptor was obtained from a female donor with papillary thyroid cancer or a benign thyroid nodule (not recorded which). Some clones in this sample may be carry-over from other donors' samples. Sequencing was done on a sample of blood. CDR3 loop: CATGPENIQYF. In DNA, the CDR3 is TGTGCCACGGGTCCCGAAAACATTCAGTACTTC.